This TCR beta chain originates from a study of tumor-infiltrating lymphocytes in primary liver carcinoma. Study details: Ages ranged from 30 to 69, with HCC or mixed HCC-cholangiocarcinoma. Staging placed the tumors at T1-T3 N0M0, and they measured about 4.2 to 10 cm across.

Germline CDR1 is SGHRS and CDR2 is YFSETQ. The V gene lost 0 bases and the J gene lost 5 bases, with 14 bases spanning the gap. This CDR3 has 15 amino acids. Ten or more counts support this clonotype. TCR beta cDNA was made from 500 ng total RNA with a constant-region primer. Libraries covering TCR beta were generated through three nested multiplex PCR rounds (using a slightly modified ARM-PCR). Each of the first two PCR rounds ran approximately 11 cycles with TRBV1-TRBV30 forward and C-beta reverse primers. TCRdb fed the multiplex PCR reads into MiXCR, producing one record per CDR3 protein. The top ten clones hold around 19% of a sample with 65,000 to 90,000 distinct CDR3 sequences, 60% to 75% of them seen once. Extraction of RNA together with DNA used roughly 19-32 mg of unsorted bulk tissue. The cohort consisted of patients whose primary liver carcinoma was surgically resected.

J is TRBJ2-5 and V is TRBV5-1, with D perhaps assigned TRBD1 or TRBD2 (6 bases each). The sequence was obtained from a man aged 40-55 years with primary liver carcinoma and hepatitis B virus infection. The sequencing sample was made of liver tumor tissue from sampling region 1. Subset meaning: tumor region T1, superior pole. CDR3 residues: CASSLEWGAVETQYF. In DNA, the CDR3 is TGCGCCAGCAGCTTGGAATGGGGGGCGGTGGAGACCCAGTACTTC.